Included here is one TCR beta chain sequence, with context. Its antigen remains unidentified. No base-level quality is on record; no much larger clone is a single base apart. The entire amount of isolated RNA was reverse transcribed using the High Capacity cDNA Reverse Transcription Kit, so the sequenced TCRB transcripts were expressed ones. Naive, central memory and regulatory T cell samples underwent deep immunoSEQ sequencing, averaging approximately 3.5 million total reads per sample. Sorted cells were lysed in RLT buffer, and RNA was extracted using DNase-treated RNeasy Micro or Mini kits according to cell number. To prevent cross-contamination, each cell subset was processed individually, whereas patient and healthy donor samples were processed jointly. Using the immunoSEQ multiplex PCR, TCRB sequences were amplified from cDNA into 87-bp fragments spanning the CDR3 region. Sequencing of the amplicons was done on the Illumina HiSeq platform. The original methods were these. PCR bias was corrected computationally using synthetic template baselines, and reads within Hamming distance 2 were collapsed, with unmergeable singletons discarded. Reads were aligned to IMGT to assign V, D and J genes, CDR3 length, and insertions or deletions at six rearrangement sites. Within each subset, clonotype counts were normalized to the number of sorted cells before true diversity and Gini coefficients were calculated with the tcR R package. Repertoire sharing was quantified using the overlap coefficient calculated on TCRB nucleotide sequences. Out-of-frame TCRB sequences from naive cells were analyzed to stand in for the pre-selection repertoire. Sourced from immuneACCESS, this table was stored by TCRdb with only in-frame sequences that have V and J called. A share of the clones is absent; for the studies checked, an unresolved V gene accounts for under half, and the remainder has no known explanation. The DNA was the basis for D and trimming; V, J and clone size are from that table. The sample table contains under 900,000 clones; only one count was recorded for about a sixth of them. 0.02% to 0.03% of the sample goes to the ten largest clones.

The sample originates from a study of beta chain features in type 1 diabetes (dated by TCRdb to between 2017 and 2018). About the investigation overall: Mean age, gender distribution, total cell number and subset yield did not differ between patients and healthy donors. A total of around 110,000,000 sorted cells were examined across all samples, and RNA yield correlated strongly with the number of cells per subset. The study compared TCRB repertoires of sorted circulating CD4+ T cell subsets between recently diagnosed type 1 diabetes patients and matched healthy donors. Naive and central memory subsets were obtained from all 30 or so donors, but regulatory and stem cell-like memory subsets were isolated from only 8 patients and roughly eight healthy donors. What the work shows at the level of the full study, not this receptor alone: Type 1 diabetes patients showed a moderate but significant shortening of TCRB CDR3 length in all four CD4+ subsets. Shorter templates might be favored by PCR, yet because patient and control samples were amplified and corrected together, any such skew would affect both groups equally. Naive, central memory and regulatory TCRB repertoires appeared more similar among patients than among healthy donors. Because cDNA was sequenced instead of genomic DNA, activated cells with high expression could be over-represented, although the groups did not differ in activation or CD3 levels. Because the HLA sub-analyses included only small numbers of individuals, any influence of HLA type on TCRB rearrangement was left unresolved. Patients with type 1 diabetes made fewer insertions and deleted more nucleotides at VDJ recombination sites, implying thymic rearrangement abnormalities.

Trimming at the junction amounts to 5 bases on V and 6 bases on J, and the germline ends lie 13 bases apart. From a lookup of the germline V gene (reference sequence), CDR1 and CDR2 are LNHDA and SQIVND. The CDR3 spans 13 residues, from the cysteine through the phenylalanine. Only the CDR3 part of the read is kept: 39 bases, read in frame from the first base. A single peripheral blood draw of around 0.11 L on average was collected from each donor into heparinised tubes. Naive, central memory, regulatory and stem cell-like memory CD4+ T cells were sorted on a BD FACSAria II using a panel including CD45RO, CCR7, CD25, CD127, CD95 and CD27. A purity above 95% was achieved for all sorted populations. PBMCs were separated immediately by Lymphoprep density gradient centrifugation and were stained directly, without being cultured. To minimize batch effects, samples were stained and sorted in pairs, one healthy donor with one patient per experiment.

The sequence derives from a woman younger than 30 in good health. In this chain, TRBV19 is recombined with TRBJ1-2, with no reliable assignment of the D segment. Material: naive CD4+ T cells from blood. The cell subset or site label, as the study defines it: true naive CD4+ T cells. The CDR3 amino acid sequence is: CASSPTPWDGYTF. At the DNA level, the sequence is TGTGCCAGTAGTCCAACACCGTGGGATGGCTACACCTTC.